Listed below are T cell receptor beta chains from one sample, sequenced in a study of response to subunit inactivated influenza vaccine. TCRdb used MiXCR to reprocess the RT-PCR reads, holding one entry per CDR3 protein. Of some 500,000 distinct CDR3 sequences listed, 10% to 15% are singletons. Specimen: PBMCs from blood, collected roughly 6 weeks after vaccination. Receptors originate from a man aged 50-60 years who received an inactivated influenza vaccine. Each CDR3 is given with its conserved first and last residue. D genes are given only for firm matches. Clone size, where shown, is once, few, many, or a class for clones that have expanded.

d_gene,j_gene,v_gene,abundance,CDR3aa,CDR3nt
TRBD2,TRBJ2-7,TRBV7-2,few,CASSRSRTSNYEQYF,TGTGCCAGCAGCCGATCCCGGACTAGCAATTACGAGCAGTACTTC
.,TRBJ2-5,TRBV7-2,.,CASSSPPGRGETQYF,TGTGCCAGCAGCTCGCCTCCGGGACGGGGAGAGACCCAGTACTTC
TRBD2,TRBJ2-3,TRBV20-1,.,CSATLAGGTTQYF,TGCAGTGCTACTCTAGCGGGAGGGACTACGCAGTATTTT
.,TRBJ2-7,TRBV5-1,few,CASSLDGTTLYEQYF,TGCGCCAGCAGCTTGGATGGCACAACGCTCTACGAGCAGTACTTC
.,TRBJ2-1,TRBV10-3,few,CAISDGRYSYNEQFF,TGTGCCATCAGTGACGGCCGCTACTCCTACAATGAGCAGTTCTTC
TRBD1,TRBJ2-2,TRBV20-1,few,CSARTGLSNTGELFF,TGCAGTGCAAGGACAGGCCTGTCGAACACCGGGGAGCTGTTTTTT
TRBD2,TRBJ2-7,TRBV20-1,few,CSASYWSGGSYEQYF,TGCAGTGCTAGCTATTGGAGCGGGGGATCCTACGAGCAGTACTTC
.,TRBJ2-3,TRBV7-8,few,CASSPRVGDTQYF,TGTGCCAGCAGCCCAAGAGTTGGCGATACGCAGTATTTT
TRBD1,TRBJ2-7,TRBV4-2,.,CASSRDLSRTGLPYEQYF,TGTGCCAGCAGCCGAGACCTTAGTAGGACAGGCCTCCCTTACGAGCAGTACTTC
TRBD2,TRBJ2-5,TRBV7-6,.,CASSLVYGTTETQYF,TGTGCCAGCAGCTTAGTCTATGGGACTACGGAGACCCAGTACTTC
TRBD1,TRBJ2-3,TRBV24-1,.,CATSAWDRGADTQYF,TGTGCCACCAGTGCCTGGGACAGGGGAGCAGATACGCAGTATTTT
.,TRBJ2-5,TRBV25-1,few,CASSRQGGPEETQYF,TGTGCCAGCAGTAGACAGGGAGGTCCGGAAGAGACCCAGTACTTC
.,TRBJ2-7,TRBV5-1,few,CASSLGGAPGREQYF,TGCGCCAGCAGCTTGGGAGGGGCCCCCGGGAGAGAGCAGTACTTC
TRBD1,TRBJ2-1,TRBV7-2,.,CASRYVSGTGVFDEQFF,TGTGCCAGCAGATACGTATCCGGGACAGGGGTATTCGATGAGCAGTTCTTC
TRBD2,TRBJ2-1,TRBV20-1,few,CSARSRTSGVNEQFF,TGCAGTGCTAGATCCCGGACTAGCGGCGTCAATGAGCAGTTCTTC
TRBD1,TRBJ1-3,TRBV7-9,.,CASSRQGGNTIYF,TGTGCCAGCAGCCGACAGGGGGGAAACACCATATATTTT
TRBD2,TRBJ2-3,TRBV9,.,CASSVAAGSTDTQYF,TGTGCCAGCAGCGTAGCAGCGGGGAGCACAGATACGCAGTATTTT
.,TRBJ2-7,TRBV20-1,.,CSARRASDEQYF,TGCAGTGCTAGACGGGCTAGCGACGAGCAGTACTTC
.,TRBJ2-1,TRBV29-1,few,CSVGAFEQFF,TGCAGCGTTGGTGCCTTTGAGCAGTTCTTC
TRBD1,TRBJ1-1,TRBV7-9,few,CATGTGQSNTEAFF,TGTGCCACTGGGACAGGGCAATCGAACACTGAAGCTTTCTTT
TRBD2,TRBJ2-7,TRBV5-1,few,CASSLELAGANQYF,TGCGCCAGCAGCTTGGAACTAGCGGGGGCCAATCAGTACTTC
TRBD2,TRBJ2-2,TRBV5-1,few,CASTRLAGGNTGELFF,TGCGCCAGCACTCGACTAGCGGGAGGTAACACCGGGGAGCTGTTTTTT